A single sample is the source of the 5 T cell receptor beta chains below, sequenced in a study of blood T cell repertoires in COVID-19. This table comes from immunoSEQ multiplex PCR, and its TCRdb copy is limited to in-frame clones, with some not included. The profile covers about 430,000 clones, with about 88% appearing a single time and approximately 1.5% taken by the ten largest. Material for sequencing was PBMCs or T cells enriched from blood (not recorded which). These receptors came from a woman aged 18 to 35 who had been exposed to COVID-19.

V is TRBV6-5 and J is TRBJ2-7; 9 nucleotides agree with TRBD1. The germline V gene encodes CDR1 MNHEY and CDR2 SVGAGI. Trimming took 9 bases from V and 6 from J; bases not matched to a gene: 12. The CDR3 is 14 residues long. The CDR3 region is CASTSLGQGGEQYF. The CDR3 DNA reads TGTGCCAGTACTTCGTTGGGACAGGGCGGCGAGCAGTACTTC.

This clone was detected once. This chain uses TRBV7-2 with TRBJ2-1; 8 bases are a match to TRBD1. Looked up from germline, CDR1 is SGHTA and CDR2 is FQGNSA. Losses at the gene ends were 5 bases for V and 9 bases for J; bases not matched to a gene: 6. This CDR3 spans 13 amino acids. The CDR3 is CASSPTTGAEQFF. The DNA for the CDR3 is TGTGCCAGCAGCCCTACGACAGGGGCTGAGCAGTTCTTC.

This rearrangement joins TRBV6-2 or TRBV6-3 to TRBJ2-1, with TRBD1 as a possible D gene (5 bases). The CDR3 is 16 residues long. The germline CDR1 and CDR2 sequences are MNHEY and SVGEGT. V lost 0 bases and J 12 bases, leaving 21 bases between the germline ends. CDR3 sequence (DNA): TGTGCCAGCAGTTACTCGACAGTCTATTGGGTCTCCGGGCAGTTCTTC. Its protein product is CASSYSTVYWVSGQFF.

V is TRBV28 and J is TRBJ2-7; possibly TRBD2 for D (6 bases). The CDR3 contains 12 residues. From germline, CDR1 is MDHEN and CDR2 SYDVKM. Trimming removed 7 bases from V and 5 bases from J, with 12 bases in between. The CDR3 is CASTKRADEQYF. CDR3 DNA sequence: TGTGCCAGCACCAAGCGGGCAGACGAGCAGTACTTC.

The CDR3 reads CASSQDSFGYGYTF. The CDR3, as DNA: TGTGCCAGCAGCCAAGATTCGTTCGGCTATGGCTACACCTTC. This chain connects TRBV14 to TRBJ1-2; D remains ambiguous. The CDR3 extends over 14 amino acids. V was clipped by 0 bases and J by 4 bases, with 9 bases between them. CDR1 and CDR2 from the germline V gene are SGHDN and FVKESK.